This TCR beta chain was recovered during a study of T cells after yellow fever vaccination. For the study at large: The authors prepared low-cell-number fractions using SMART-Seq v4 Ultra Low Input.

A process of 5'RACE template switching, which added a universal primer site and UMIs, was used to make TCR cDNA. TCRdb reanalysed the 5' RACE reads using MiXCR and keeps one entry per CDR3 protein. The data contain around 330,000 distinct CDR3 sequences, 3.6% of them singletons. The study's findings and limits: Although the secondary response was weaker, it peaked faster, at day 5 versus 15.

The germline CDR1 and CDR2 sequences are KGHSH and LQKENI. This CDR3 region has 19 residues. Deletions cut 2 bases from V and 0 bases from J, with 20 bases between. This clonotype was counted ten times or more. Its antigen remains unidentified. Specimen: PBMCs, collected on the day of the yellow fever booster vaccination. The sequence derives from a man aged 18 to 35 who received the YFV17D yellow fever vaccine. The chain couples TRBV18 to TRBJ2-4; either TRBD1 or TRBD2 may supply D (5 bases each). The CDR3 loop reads CASSPSRGRGPLAKNIQYF. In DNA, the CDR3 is TGTGCCAGCTCACCATCGAGGGGACGTGGACCTCTAGCCAAAAACATTCAGTACTTC.